What follows are 9 T cell receptor beta chains derived from one specimen sequenced in a study of OX40 agonist ivuxolimab in advanced cancers. Clones were read by immunoSEQ multiplex PCR, and TCRdb kept only the in-frame ones, dropping some. Of roughly 100,000 clones in the sample, 70% to 85% were seen once. The source was CD4+ or CD8+ T cells sorted from blood, collected in a trial of the OX40 agonist ivuxolimab. All receptors derive from an adult with an advanced solid tumor such as melanoma, head and neck, liver or kidney cancer.

This chain uses TRBV7-2 with TRBJ2-7, with D possibly matching TRBD1 (6 bases). V lost 5 bases and J lost 6, with 26 bases in between. Germline assignment: CDR1 SGHTA and CDR2 FQGNSA. There are 17 residues in the CDR3. CDR3 coding DNA: TGTGCCAGCAGCCCGCTATCCTGGGGGCGGTCCCAGGGCGAGCAGTACTTC. Its protein product is CASSPLSWGRSQGEQYF.

The chain links TRBV18 to TRBJ1-4; D not resolved. This CDR3 contains 16 residues. V was shortened by 1 base and J by 2 bases, with 11 bases between the two germline ends. Germline-derived CDR1 and CDR2 are KGHSH and LQKENI. The CDR3: CASSPLPSGTNEKLFF. CDR3 nucleotide sequence: TGTGCCAGCTCACCACTACCTAGCGGGACTAATGAAAAACTGTTTTTT.

The chain joins TRBV11-2 to TRBJ2-5; the match to TRBD1 covers 10 bases. Germline V CDR1 and CDR2: SGHAT, FQNNGV. Trimming at V came to 6 bases and at J to 5 bases, leaving 6 bases not matched to a gene. The CDR3 runs to 14 residues. The CDR3 region has the DNA TGTGCCAGCAGTGGACAGGGGGGTTGGGAGACCCAGTACTTC. It codes for CASSGQGGWETQYF. The full variable domain, with the rest looked up from reference TRBV11-2 and TRBJ2-5, is EAGVAQSPRYKIIEKRQSVAFWCNPISGHATLYWYQQILGQGPKLLIQFQNNGVVDDSQLPKDRFSAERLKGVDSTLKIQPAKLEDSAVYLCASSGQGGWETQYFGPGTRLLVL.

This clone was detected only a few times. An end of the junction does not agree with germline; a read error may underlie this. The rearrangement links TRBV6-5 to TRBJ1-1, with D possibly TRBD1 on 6 matching bases. CDR1 and CDR2 (germline): MNHEY, SVGAGI. CDR3 length: 13 amino acids. CDR3 residues: CASGYRENTEAFF. The CDR3 region has the DNA TGTGCCAGCGGTTACAGGGAGAACACTGAAGCTTTCTTT.

The CDR3 DNA is TGTGCCAGCAGCTTGTGGTCGACGGGGCAGTACTTC. Translation: CASSLWSTGQYF. The chain employs TRBV5-6 and TRBJ2-7; D ambiguous. V dropped 1 base and J dropped 9 bases, with 11 bases sitting between them. This CDR3 has 12 residues. Germline CDR1 and CDR2: SGHDT and YYEEEE. Together with reference TRBV5-6 and TRBJ2-7, the CDR3 gives the full variable domain: DAGVTQSPTHLIKTRGQQVTLRCSPKSGHDTVSWYQQALGQGPQFIFQYYEEEERQRGNFPDRFSGHQFPNYSSELNVNALLLGDSALYLCASSLWSTGQYFGPGTRLTVT.

This rearrangement joins TRBV28 to TRBJ2-2, with a tentative D call TRBD1 (6 bases). V was clipped by 5 bases and J by 6 bases, with 10 bases between them. This CDR3 comprises 13 residues. From germline, CDR1 is MDHEN and CDR2 SYDVKM. Here the CDR3 reads CASSEQGSGELFF. CDR3 nucleotide sequence: TGTGCCAGCAGTGAACAGGGTTCCGGGGAGCTGTTTTTT.

The chain carries TRBV11-2 and TRBJ2-1; 10 nucleotides line up with TRBD2. This CDR3 comprises 16 residues. Per germline, CDR1 SGHAT and CDR2 FQNNGV. The J segment lost 5 bases and the V segment lost 1 base, leaving 5 bases of the junction unmatched. The CDR3 bases are TGTGCCAGCAGCTTAGTGAGCGGGAGGGCCGACAATGAGCAGTTCTTC. Translation: CASSLVSGRADNEQFF.

J is TRBJ1-1 and V is TRBV25-1; D perhaps matches TRBD1 (6 bases). This CDR3 has 13 residues. Germline values: CDR1 MGHDK, CDR2 SYGVNS. With 6 bases removed from V and 1 base from J, the gap between germline ends came to 9 bases. CDR3 DNA sequence: TGTGCCAGCAGGGGGGCGGCGAACACTGAAGCTTTCTTT. Encoded protein: CASRGAANTEAFF.

The rearrangement joins TRBV2 to TRBJ2-2, with D tentatively TRBD1 or TRBD2 (5 bases each). The V end was cut by 2 bases, the J end by 7 bases, with 11 bases between. Looked up from germline, CDR1 is SNHLY and CDR2 is FYNNEI. The CDR3 is made up of 14 amino acids. CDR3 DNA: TGTGCCAGCAGTGAACTAACTGGGGGCGGGGAGCTGTTTTTT. Amino acids: CASSELTGGGELFF. Using reference TRBV2 and TRBJ2-2 for the parts outside the CDR3, the full variable domain is EPEVTQTPSHQVTQMGQEVILRCVPISNHLYFYWYRQILGQKVEFLVSFYNNEISEKSEIFDDQFSVERPDGSNFTLKIRSTKLEDSAMYFCASSELTGGGELFFGEGSRLTVL.